This TCR beta chain emerged from a study of blood T cell repertoires in COVID-19. Across the study: PBMCs, B-cell-depleted T cells, or T cells were the source of the cDNA or gDNA that made up the material.

Clones were sequenced by immunoSEQ multiplex PCR, and TCRdb holds only the in-frame ones, with some missing. This sample has 200,000 to 250,000 clones, with under 90% found just once. The CDR3 runs to 15 residues. The germline V and J ends were trimmed by 7 bases and 4 bases, with 20 bases remaining between them. Germline CDR1 and CDR2: MDHEN and SYDVKM. The gene calls are TRBV28 and TRBJ2-7; maybe TRBD1 (5 bases). The sequencing sample was made of peripheral blood. This TCR derives from a woman older than 75 with acute or convalescent COVID-19. CDR3 in DNA: TGTGCCAGCAACCCAGGGTATGGGGCAGGGTACGAGCAGTACTTC. This translates into CASNPGYGAGYEQYF.